The 21 T cell receptor beta chains below all came from one sample that was sequenced in a study of glioma-infiltrating T cells. Amplification of TCR alpha and beta CDR3 regions from RNA used iRepertoire nested multiplex PCR. TCRdb re-derived calls from the multiplex PCR reads in MiXCR, one entry per CDR3 protein. The repertoire holds roughly 200,000 distinct CDR3 sequences, with 25% to 35% as singletons. The sequenced sample consisted of glioma tissue, nonneoplastic brain tissue, or PBMCs (not recorded which). The origin of the receptors is a human donor with low-grade glioma or glioblastoma, undergoing nonglioma brain surgery, or in good health (not recorded which).

The table lists this clonotype with many counts. The chain links TRBV11-1 to TRBJ2-7; TRBD2 agrees at 11 bases. CDR1 is SGHAT, CDR2 FQDESV, per germline (reference sequence). Trimming removed 5 bases from V and 3 bases from J; junction bases left unmatched: 3. There are 14 residues in the CDR3. DNA for the CDR3: TGTGCCAGCAGCCTACTAGCGGGAGACTACGAGCAGTACTTC. Its translation: CASSLLAGDYEQYF.

A word on this clonotype: Mismatch with germline at one junction end may stem from a read error. The chain links TRBV5-1 to TRBJ2-7; D is perhaps TRBD2 (5 bases). CDR3 length: 13 residues. The germline CDR1 and CDR2 sequences are SGHRS and YFSETQ. The CDR3 is CASSLSSGYEQHF. The CDR3 DNA follows: TGTGCCAGCAGCTTGTCCAGCGGCTACGAGCAGCACTTC.

This clonotype was picked up a small number of times. The chain links TRBV24-1 to TRBJ2-3; TRBD2 matches 9 bases. The CDR3 is 16 residues long. Germline V CDR1 and CDR2: KGHDR, SFDVKD. V lost 4 bases, J lost 4 bases, and 8 bases stayed unmatched. The DNA of the CDR3 is TGTGCCACCAGTGAGCGGGGGGGCCCGCGGGCAGATACGCAGTATTTT. Residues: CATSERGGPRADTQYF.

On this clonotype: A read error is possible here, since a much larger clone lies one base away. The chain recombines TRBV20-1 with TRBJ1-1, with TRBD1 identical over 9 bases. CDR3 size: 22 residues. Germline loops: CDR1 DFQATT, CDR2 SNEGSKA (reference sequence). V lost 3 bases and J lost 12; bases outside the gene matches: 38. This CDR3 reads CSARVTGKALRTGVKSADKTFF. Written as DNA, the CDR3 is TGCAGTGCTAGGGTCACCGGGAAAGCTTTACGGACAGGGGTCAAGTCGGCGGACAAGACTTTCTTT.

This clonotype was recorded a few times. The chain recombines TRBV12-3 or TRBV12-4 with TRBJ2-7; D might be TRBD2 (6 bases). The V end was cut by 4 bases, the J end by 4 bases, with 11 bases between. The CDR3 has 13 residues. The CDR3 DNA is TGTGCCAGCAGTTCAATCGCGGGATACGAGCAGTACTTC. Translating it yields CASSSIAGYEQYF.

The sample holds many counts of this clonotype. The genes are TRBV3-1 and TRBJ2-1; D is unresolved. The CDR3 has 14 amino acids. Germline V gene sequence: CDR1 LGHDT, CDR2 YNNKEL (reference sequence). Trimming took off 0 bases at V and 6 bases at J, with 9 bases between the two ends. CDR3 nucleotide sequence: TGTGCCAGCAGCCAAGACCGCAGGAGCAATGAGCAGTTCTTC. This codes for CASSQDRRSNEQFF.

The CDR3 region has the DNA TGTGCCTGGAGTGTGGGACTAGCGGGGACCACCGGGGAGCTGTTTTTT. Translation: CAWSVGLAGTTGELFF. The chain links TRBV30 to TRBJ2-2; 13 bases map to TRBD2. CDR3 length equals 16 residues. Germline loops: CDR1 GTSNPN, CDR2 SVGIG (reference sequence). V gave up 0 bases and J gave up 4 bases; unmatched junction bases: 2.

Note on this clonotype: This sequence may be a read error, since a much larger clone differs from it by one base. The V call is TRBV6-1, the J call TRBJ2-3; TRBD1 is a possible D gene (6 bases). The germline V and J ends were trimmed by 6 bases and 3 bases, with 19 bases remaining between them. The CDR3 consists of 16 residues. CDR1 and CDR2 (germline): MNHNS, SASEGT. DNA for the CDR3: TGTGCCAGCAGCCGCGACAGGCCGTGGTGGACAGATACGCAGTATTTT. It codes for CASSRDRPWWTDTQYF.

This clonotype was counted at least ten times. The chain couples TRBV7-2 to TRBJ2-7; 7 bases agree with TRBD2. CDR3 size: 13 residues. V trimming: 3 bases; J trimming: 3 bases; junction bases outside the gene matches: 2. Germline CDR1 reads SGHTA; CDR2 reads FQGNSA. CDR3 nucleotides: TGTGCCAGCAGCTTGGGGGAGGGCTACGAGCAGTACTTC. It is translated as CASSLGEGYEQYF.

The table lists this clonotype with many counts. An end of the junction differs from the germline gene, which may be a read error. V usage is TRBV3-1 and J usage is TRBJ2-7; the match to TRBD2 covers 8 bases. Germline V lookup: CDR1 LGHDT, CDR2 YNNKEL (reference sequence). This CDR3 contains 14 residues. DNA of the CDR3: TGTGCCAGCGGGTTGGCGGGAGGCTCCCACGAGCAGTACTTC. Translation gives CASGLAGGSHEQYF.

The rearrangement links TRBV9 to TRBJ2-5, with no clear D. V was cut by 3 bases and J by 2 bases, with 8 bases left in between. Germline V gene lookup returns CDR1 SGDLS and CDR2 YYNGEE. The CDR3 contains 13 residues. The CDR3 nucleotides are TGTGCCAGCAGCGGGGAAGGGCAAGAGACCCAGTACTTC. It is translated as CASSGEGQETQYF.

The J gene is TRBJ2-2, the V gene TRBV29-1; perhaps TRBD1 as D (5 bases). V was cut by 4 bases and J by 5 bases, with 14 bases left in between. The CDR3 runs 14 residues. In germline, CDR1 is SQVTM, CDR2 ANQGSEA. The CDR3 loop is CSVVDSLLTGELFF. The CDR3 region has the DNA TGCAGCGTTGTCGACAGTTTGTTGACCGGGGAGCTGTTTTTT.

CDR3 loop: CASSLGNVQETQYF. The CDR3 bases are TGTGCCAGCAGCCTGGGGAACGTACAAGAGACCCAGTACTTC. The chain uses TRBV7-2 and TRBJ2-5, with D uncertain. CDR1 is SGHTA and CDR2 is FQGNSA in the germline V gene. The germline V and J ends were trimmed by 5 bases and 2 bases, with 12 bases remaining between them. There are 14 residues in the CDR3.

The chain carries TRBV19 and TRBJ1-5; 7 bases are shared with TRBD1. Germline trimming cut 2 bases from V and 3 bases from J; bases unmatched to any gene: 7. The CDR3 is made up of 16 amino acids. The V gene's germline CDR1 is LNHDA and CDR2 SQIVND (reference sequence). CDR3 amino acids: CASSIIRTGPNQPQHF. The CDR3 DNA follows: TGTGCCAGTAGTATAATCCGGACAGGCCCCAATCAGCCCCAGCATTTT.

Notes on this clonotype: With a much larger clone just one base away, this may be a read error. This sequence joins TRBV7-2 and TRBJ2-1, with TRBD2 as a possible D gene (6 bases). Trimming took 5 bases from V and 0 from J, leaving 14 bases between them. The V gene's germline CDR1 is SGHTA and CDR2 FQGNSA. The CDR3 covers 16 residues. The CDR3 spells CASSPSVMSSYNEQFF. The CDR3 DNA follows: TGTGCCAGCAGCCCTAGCGTAATGAGCTCCTACAATGAGCAGTTCTTC.

V and J are TRBV6-5 and TRBJ2-1; D is unclear. The CDR3 length is 14 residues. Germline V gene lookup returns CDR1 MNHEY and CDR2 SVGAGI. V dropped 2 bases and J dropped 8 bases, with 13 bases sitting between them. This CDR3 is CASSYSLQRYEQFF. Written as DNA, the CDR3 is TGTGCCAGCAGTTACAGTCTTCAGCGCTATGAGCAGTTCTTC.

This clonotype was recorded a few times. V is TRBV7-9 and J is TRBJ2-3; the match to TRBD2 covers 8 bases. The CDR3 has 15 amino acids. The germline CDR1 and CDR2 sequences are SEHNR and FQNEAQ (reference sequence). Trimming removed 5 bases from V and 5 bases from J; junction bases left unmatched: 9. The CDR3 bases are TGTGCCAGCAGCCCCAGCGGGAGTTACGGAGATACGCAGTATTTT. Residues: CASSPSGSYGDTQYF.

This clonotype showed up just a few times. The J gene is TRBJ1-2, the V gene TRBV19, with a possible D match to TRBD1 (6 bases). Germline V CDR1 and CDR2: LNHDA, SQIVND (reference sequence). V was pared by 4 bases and J by 2 bases, with 14 bases between. The CDR3 is 15 amino acids. CDR3 residues: CASSNRVELNYGYTF. The CDR3 DNA sequence: TGTGCCAGTAGTAACAGGGTAGAGTTGAACTATGGCTACACCTTC.

There are many counts of this clonotype. The gene calls are TRBV27 and TRBJ1-1; D is unclear. Germline V CDR1 and CDR2: MNHEY, SMNVEV (reference sequence). The CDR3 totals 13 residues. Trimming pared 6 bases from V and 2 bases from J, leaving 10 bases between. The CDR3 DNA follows: TGTGCCAGCAGCGCCCCCGACAACACTGAAGCTTTCTTT. The encoded protein is CASSAPDNTEAFF.

This clonotype was recorded a few times. J is TRBJ1-6 and V is TRBV25-1; the D is unclear. This CDR3 is 16 amino acids long. The V end was cut by 6 bases, the J end by 8 bases, with 20 bases between. Looked up from germline, CDR1 is MGHDK and CDR2 is SYGVNS. CDR3 coding DNA: TGTGCCAGCAGCATAACGACTGGGAGGGTTGATTCACCCCTCCACTTT. Translating it yields CASSITTGRVDSPLHF. The full variable domain, completed using reference TRBV25-1 and TRBJ1-6, is EADIYQTPRYLVIGTGKKITLECSQTMGHDKMYWYQQDPGMELHLIHYSYGVNSTEKGDLSSESTVSRIRTEHFPLTLESARPSHTSQYLCASSITTGRVDSPLHFGNGTRLTVT.

A remark on this clonotype: This may be a read error: a much more frequent sequence differs by one nucleotide. This chain connects TRBV7-3 to TRBJ2-1; D is undetermined. CDR1 and CDR2 (germline): SGHTA, FQGTGA. V dropped 3 bases and J dropped 8 bases, with 11 bases sitting between them. The CDR3 is 13 amino acids. The chain's CDR3 is CASSFSGPHEQFF. For the CDR3, the DNA is TGTGCCAGCAGCTTTAGTGGGCCACATGAGCAGTTCTTC.